This entry is about one TCR beta chain. The CDR3 is 16 amino acids. This record belongs to a study of blood T cell repertoires in COVID-19. Study as a whole: In each case, the material was cDNA or gDNA derived from T cells, B-cell-depleted T cells, or PBMCs.

Original analysis: It was from reference gene primer amplification that nucleated cell counts were estimated. Generated by immunoSEQ multiplex PCR, the TCRdb table keeps only in-frame clones and is missing some. The D gene and trimming were derived from the DNA, and the V and J assignments and clone size from that table. This table holds about 220,000 clones, over 75% found once. The sequencing input was peripheral blood. The genes are TRBV21-1 and TRBJ2-6; the table's D call of TRBD2 was not tested on the DNA. TRBV21-1 is a listed pseudogene. This receptor was obtained from a man in his forties with active or convalescent COVID-19. The CDR3 DNA reads as TGTGCCAGCAGCAAACCAACTATCGCCGGGGCCAACGTCCTGACTTTC. Translating gives CASSKPTIAGANVLTF.